This TCR beta chain comes out of a study of cytomegalovirus exposure and HLA in healthy donors. It was with 60 Vbeta and 13 Jbeta primers that the PCR ran. Only in-frame clones appear in the TCRdb table, and some are missing; sequencing was by immunoSEQ multiplex PCR. The sample includes some 190,000 clones, about four fifths of them seen just once. V lost 3 bases and J lost 3, with 15 bases in between. The CDR3 loop spans 16 amino acids. CDR1 SNHLY and CDR2 FYNNEI come from the germline V gene. Details on this clone: Its specificity is not known.

Overall study findings and caveats: A later examination showed that TCR association rates differed by HLA locus, with DRB1 most and HLA-C fewest.

The sequence was obtained from a woman in her thirties or forties in good health and CMV-seronegative. The material sequenced was PBMCs. The gene calls are TRBV2 and TRBJ2-1, with D tentatively TRBD2 (5 bases). CDR3 sequence: CASSDGRVRVYNEQFF. The CDR3 DNA reads as TGTGCCAGCAGTGATGGCCGGGTGAGGGTCTACAATGAGCAGTTCTTC.